This T cell receptor beta chain was sequenced in a study of blood T cell repertoires in COVID-19. Turning to the study itself: The United States, Italy and Spain were the sources of the acute and convalescent COVID-19 samples. T cells, B-cell-depleted T cells, or PBMCs provided the cDNA or gDNA that served as material.

Only in-frame clones appear in the TCRdb table, and some are missing; sequencing was by immunoSEQ multiplex PCR. The sample includes around 250,000 clones, around 90% of them seen just once. From germline, CDR1 is MNHEY and CDR2 SVGAGI. This CDR3 is built from 10 residues. Trimming took 8 bases from V and 7 from J, leaving 7 bases between them. Participant reports of clinical history set cohort assignment. Symptom resolution, clearance, or two negative PCRs marked donors in Cohort 3 as recovered. This sequence was found in a woman between 45 and 60 years old who had recovered from COVID-19. J is TRBJ2-3 and V is TRBV6-5, with D tentatively TRBD1 (6 bases). The sample comprised PBMCs or T cells enriched from blood (not recorded which). The CDR3 DNA reads as TGTGCCAGCGACAGGTATACGCAGTATTTT. Translating gives CASDRYTQYF.